This TCR beta chain was recovered during a study of CD8 T cells in Susac syndrome. Reverse transcription of about 0.45 to 1 ug RNA was carried out with random hexamers. TCRdb reanalysed the immunoSEQ multiplex PCR reads using MiXCR and keeps one entry per CDR3 protein. The repertoire holds around 150,000 distinct CDR3 sequences, with roughly 95% as singletons. V lost 6 bases to trimming and J lost 6 bases, with 11 bases between them. CDR1 SQVTM and CDR2 ANQGSEA come from the germline V gene. This CDR3 is built from 11 residues. TCR beta sequencing was performed on blood CD8+ and CD4+ T cells. CD8+ and CD4+ T cells were negatively isolated; TEMRA cells were FACS-enriched.

The clonotype was recovered from a human donor in good health. Sequenced input: CD4+ T cells from PBMCs. The chain recombines TRBV29-1 with TRBJ1-2; D is ambiguous. The CDR3 region is CSVPAWDGYTF. Here the CDR3 DNA reads TGCAGCGTCCCTGCCTGGGATGGCTACACCTTC.